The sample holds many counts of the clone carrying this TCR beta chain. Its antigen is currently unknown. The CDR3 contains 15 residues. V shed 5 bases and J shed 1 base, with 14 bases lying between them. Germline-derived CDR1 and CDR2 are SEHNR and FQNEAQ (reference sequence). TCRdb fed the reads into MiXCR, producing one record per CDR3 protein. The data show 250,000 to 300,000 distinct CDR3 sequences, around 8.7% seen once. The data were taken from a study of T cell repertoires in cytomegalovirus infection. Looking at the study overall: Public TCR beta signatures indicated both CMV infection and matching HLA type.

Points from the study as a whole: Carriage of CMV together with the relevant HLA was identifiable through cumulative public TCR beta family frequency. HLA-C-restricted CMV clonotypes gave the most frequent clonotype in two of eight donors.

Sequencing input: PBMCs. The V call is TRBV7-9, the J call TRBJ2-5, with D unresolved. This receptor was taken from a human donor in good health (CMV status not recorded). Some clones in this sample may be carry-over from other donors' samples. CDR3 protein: CASSTRAEVQETQYF. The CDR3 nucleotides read TGTGCCAGCAGCACCCGAGCCGAGGTCCAAGAGACCCAGTACTTC.